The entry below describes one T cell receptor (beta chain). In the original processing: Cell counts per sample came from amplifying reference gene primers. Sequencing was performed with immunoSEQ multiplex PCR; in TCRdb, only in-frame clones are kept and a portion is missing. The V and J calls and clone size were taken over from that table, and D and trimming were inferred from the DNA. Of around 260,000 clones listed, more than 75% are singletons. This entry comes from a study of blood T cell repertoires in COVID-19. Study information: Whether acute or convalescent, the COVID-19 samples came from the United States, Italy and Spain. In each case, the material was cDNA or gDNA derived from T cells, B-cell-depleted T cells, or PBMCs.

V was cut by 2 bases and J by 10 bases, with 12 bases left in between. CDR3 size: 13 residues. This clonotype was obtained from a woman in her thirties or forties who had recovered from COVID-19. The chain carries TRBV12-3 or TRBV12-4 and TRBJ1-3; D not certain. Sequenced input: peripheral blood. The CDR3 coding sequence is TGTGCCAGCAGTTTACGGTACCGACATACCATATATTTT. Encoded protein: CASSLRYRHTIYF.